Each of the 20 T cell receptor beta chains below was sequenced from the same sample in a study of CD8+ T cells in alopecia areata (dated by TCRdb to about 2018). Library preparation used the immunoSEQ multiplex PCR assay. For TCR sequencing, RNA was extracted from every sample and reverse transcribed into cDNA to serve as template. TCRdb took this table from immuneACCESS and kept in-frame rearrangements with V and J called. Such tables lack part of the clones; where checked against another copy, unresolved V genes explain under half of the gap, and the rest is unexplained. Present in this sample are about 190,000 clones, roughly three fifths of which were seen just once. Less than 0.8% of the sample lies in the top ten. This sample's time point label indicates: around 29 days on oral tofacitinib. Interpreted using the paper, the treatment or condition label stands for: oral pan-JAK inhibitor, 5-10 mg twice daily.

The sample consisted of CD4+ T cells sorted from blood, taken at week 4, from a patient treated with tofacitinib. The receptor set was obtained from a human donor with alopecia areata.

This clone showed up just a few times. This rearrangement joins TRBV29-1 to TRBJ1-1, with TRBD1 identical over 11 bases. This CDR3 is built from 14 residues. Germline trimming cut 2 bases from V and 4 bases from J; bases unmatched to any gene: 3. The V gene's germline CDR1 is SQVTM and CDR2 ANQGSEA. The CDR3 reads CSVEPGTGGTEAFF. CDR3 sequence (DNA): TGCAGCGTTGAACCGGGGACAGGGGGCACTGAAGCTTTCTTT. The variable domain in full, with the rest retrieved from reference TRBV29-1 and TRBJ1-1, is SAVISQKPSRDICQRGTSLTIQCQVDSQVTMMFWYRQQPGQSLTLIATANQGSEATYESGFVIDKFPISRPNLTFSTLTVSNMSPEDSSIYLCSVEPGTGGTEAFFGQGTRLTVV.

The chain recombines TRBV30 with TRBJ1-2, with D hard to call. The CDR3 is made up of 12 amino acids. CDR1 GTSNPN and CDR2 SVGIG come from the germline V gene (reference sequence). V shed 2 bases and J shed 5 bases, with 9 bases lying between them. CDR3 protein: CAWSFGTYGYTF. The DNA for the CDR3 is TGTGCCTGGAGTTTTGGTACATATGGCTACACCTTC.

This sequence joins TRBV29-1 and TRBJ2-3; 10 bases map to TRBD2. J gave up 0 bases and V 5 bases, and 5 bases lay outside the gene matches. CDR1 is SQVTM, CDR2 ANQGSEA, per germline. There are 15 residues in the CDR3. CDR3 sequence: CSVTSGVPSTDTQYF. The DNA for the CDR3 is TGCAGCGTTACTAGCGGGGTCCCTAGCACAGATACGCAGTATTTT.

This chain connects TRBV30 to TRBJ2-7; D gene ambiguous. The germline V gene has CDR1 GTSNPN and CDR2 SVGIG (reference sequence). This CDR3 contains 14 residues. V was cut by 3 bases and J by 0 bases, with 12 bases left in between. The CDR3 nucleotides are TGTGCCTGGAGGCATGAAGGGTACTCCTACGAGCAGTACTTC. It encodes CAWRHEGYSYEQYF. The full variable domain, completed using reference TRBV30 and TRBJ2-7, is SQTIHQWPATLVQPVGSPLSLECTVEGTSNPNLYWYRQAAGRGLQLLFYSVGIGQISSEVPQNLSASRPQDRQFILSSKKLLLSDSGFYLCAWRHEGYSYEQYFGPGTRLTVT.

V gene TRBV7-6 combines with J gene TRBJ1-4; D ambiguous. Germline loops: CDR1 SGHVS, CDR2 FNYEAQ. V was pared by 1 base and J by 11 bases, with 5 bases between. The CDR3 is made up of 11 amino acids. CDR3 protein: CASSLGGKLFF. In DNA, the CDR3 is TGTGCCAGCAGCTTAGGCGGGAAACTGTTTTTT.

The V call is TRBV5-1, the J call TRBJ2-5; no clear D gene. The CDR3 spans 12 residues. Trimming stripped 9 bases from V and 1 base from J, with 10 bases between. Germline loops: CDR1 SGHRS, CDR2 YFSETQ. The CDR3 protein is CATRTGQETQYF. CDR3 DNA: TGCGCCACCAGGACGGGCCAAGAGACCCAGTACTTC. The whole variable domain, remainder taken from reference TRBV5-1 and TRBJ2-5, is KAGVTQTPRYLIKTRGQQVTLSCSPISGHRSVSWYQQTPGQGLQFLFEYFSETQRNKGNFPGRFSGRQFSNSRSEMNVSTLELGDSALYLCATRTGQETQYFGPGTRLLVL.

The chain employs TRBV7-2 and TRBJ2-5, with D uncertain. There are 12 residues in the CDR3. Trimming pared 6 bases from V and 0 bases from J, leaving 5 bases between. Germline values: CDR1 SGHTA, CDR2 FQGNSA. CDR3 sequence reads: CASSRYQETQYF. The CDR3 DNA reads TGTGCCAGCAGTAGGTACCAAGAGACCCAGTACTTC. Looking up the rest from reference TRBV7-2 and TRBJ2-5 gives the full variable domain: GAGVSQSPSNKVTEKGKDVELRCDPISGHTALYWYRQSLGQGLEFLIYFQGNSAPDKSGLPSDRFSAERTGGSVSTLTIQRTQQEDSAVYLCASSRYQETQYFGPGTRLLVL.

The V and J genes are TRBV29-1 and TRBJ2-1; D not resolved. Germline V lookup: CDR1 SQVTM, CDR2 ANQGSEA. The CDR3 has 15 residues. Trimming cost V 2 bases and J 10 bases, with 21 bases left between them. The DNA for the CDR3 is TGCAGCGTTGAATCCTCACGCCGTATTTCGGTCGAGCAGTTCTTC. Its translation is CSVESSRRISVEQFF.

The chain recombines TRBV4-1 with TRBJ2-7; 12 nucleotides align to TRBD2. CDR1 and CDR2 from the germline V gene are MGHRA and YSYEKL. The CDR3 extends over 16 amino acids. Trimming at V came to 5 bases and at J to 1 base, leaving 6 bases not matched to a gene. This CDR3 reads CASSSPGLAGSYEQYF. As DNA, the CDR3 is TGCGCCAGCAGCTCACCGGGACTAGCGGGTTCCTACGAGCAGTACTTC.

The chain joins TRBV7-2 to TRBJ2-2; possibly TRBD2 for D (6 bases). The germline gives CDR1 SGHTA, CDR2 FQGNSA. V lost 1 base, J lost 5 bases, and 11 bases lay in between. The CDR3 sequence is 15 residues long. CDR3 coding DNA: TGTGCCAGCAGCTTAGAGTCCCGGGGGACCGGGGAGCTGTTTTTT. It encodes CASSLESRGTGELFF.

The rearrangement links TRBV30 to TRBJ1-1; tentatively, D is TRBD1 (5 bases). Germline CDR1 and CDR2: GTSNPN and SVGIG (reference sequence). Trimming pared 5 bases from V and 1 base from J, leaving 8 bases between. This CDR3 is 12 amino acids long. The CDR3 DNA sequence: TGTGCCTGGGGGGGAGGGAACACTGAAGCTTTCTTT. Encoded protein: CAWGGGNTEAFF.

The gene calls are TRBV6-5 and TRBJ2-5; 9 bases map to TRBD2. V shed 6 bases, J shed 5 bases, and the junction held 10 bases outside the gene matches. CDR3 length: 15 amino acids. The germline CDR1 and CDR2 sequences are MNHEY and SVGAGI. The chain's CDR3 is CASSSPAGGWETQYF. CDR3 in DNA: TGTGCCAGCAGCTCGCCAGCGGGAGGTTGGGAGACCCAGTACTTC.

With regard to this clone: Other DNA sequences in the same sample also yield this CDR3. CDR3 sequence (DNA): TGTGCCAGCAGCGTAGTCGGAGGGGAGCTGTTTTTT. Translation: CASSVVGGELFF. The genes are TRBV9 and TRBJ2-2, with D unresolved. This CDR3 has 12 amino acids. From germline, CDR1 is SGDLS and CDR2 YYNGEE. V was trimmed by 0 bases and J by 8 bases, leaving 5 bases between them.

A single count supports this clone. The chain links TRBV30 to TRBJ2-2, with 7 bases fitting TRBD2. V was pared by 4 bases and J by 7 bases, with 18 bases of the junction left unmatched. The germline gives CDR1 GTSNPN, CDR2 SVGIG (reference sequence). The CDR3 runs 17 residues. The CDR3, as DNA: TGTGCCTGGAAGGGAGTAGGGGCTAGCGGAACACTCGGGGAGCTGTTTTTT. Translating gives CAWKGVGASGTLGELFF.

V gene TRBV29-1 combines with J gene TRBJ2-3; D gene unclear. The ends were cut back, 4 bases at V and 6 bases at J, with 11 bases in the middle. The CDR3 length is 12 residues. Germline values: CDR1 SQVTM, CDR2 ANQGSEA. The CDR3 loop reads CSVAGFTDTQYF. The CDR3 region has the DNA TGCAGCGTTGCTGGGTTTACGGATACGCAGTATTTT.

The V and J genes are TRBV29-1 and TRBJ2-1; TRBD2 aligns across 9 bases. V trimming: 5 bases; J trimming: 6 bases; junction bases outside the gene matches: 8. Germline V gene sequence: CDR1 SQVTM, CDR2 ANQGSEA. This CDR3 region has 14 residues. CDR3 coding DNA: TGCAGCGTTAAGGGTAGCGGGAGAGTCAATGAGCAGTTCTTC. Translating gives CSVKGSGRVNEQFF.

The chain links TRBV27 to TRBJ2-2; 7 bases align to TRBD2. This CDR3 has 15 residues. Germline V gene data show CDR1 as MNHEY and CDR2 as SMNVEV (reference sequence). V lost 5 bases to trimming and J lost 3 bases; unmatched junction nucleotides: 6. CDR3 in DNA: TGTGCCAGCAGTGAGGAGCGGGACCACACCGGGGAGCTGTTTTTT. Translated, it gives CASSEERDHTGELFF.

This clone has just a few counts. J is TRBJ2-1 and V is TRBV29-1; TRBD2 matches 8 bases. The V gene's germline CDR1 is SQVTM and CDR2 ANQGSEA. The V gene end was trimmed by 7 bases and the J gene end by 4 bases; junction bases not matched to a gene: 9. There are 14 residues in the CDR3. The CDR3 protein is CSAPQREKYNEQFF. The DNA for the CDR3 is TGCAGCGCCCCCCAGCGGGAGAAGTACAATGAGCAGTTCTTC.

This clone was seen a single time. The V and J genes are TRBV30 and TRBJ2-7, with D possibly TRBD2 on 6 matching bases. Germline CDR1 and CDR2: GTSNPN and SVGIG (reference sequence). The CDR3 loop spans 12 amino acids. Trimming removed 4 bases at V and 4 bases at J, with 11 bases between. The DNA for the CDR3 is TGTGCCTGGAACCGGGGGAATTACGAGCAGTACTTC. Translation gives CAWNRGNYEQYF.

A few counts support this clone. This chain uses TRBV6-1 with TRBJ2-3, with 8 bases aligning to TRBD2. V shed 7 bases and J 0 bases; nucleotides not matched to a gene: 9. The CDR3 spans 16 residues. Germline loops: CDR1 MNHNS, CDR2 SASEGT. The CDR3 loop reads CASNDRGRLSTDTQYF. The CDR3 DNA follows: TGTGCCAGCAATGACCGCGGGAGGCTGAGCACAGATACGCAGTATTTT.